This T cell receptor beta chain was sequenced in a study of identical twins. This clonotype was picked up many times. TCRdb re-called the 5' RACE reads with MiXCR, one entry per CDR3 protein. The top ten hold 4% to 6% of the sample, which has about 210,000 distinct CDR3 sequences, roughly a tenth seen once. Germline V lookup: CDR1 SGHRS, CDR2 YFSETQ. The CDR3 contains 18 residues. The ends lost 0 bases at V and 4 bases at J; junction bases unmatched: 12. The chain links TRBV5-1 to TRBJ2-1, with 8 positions matching TRBD2. The TCR was taken from a woman under 30 in good health. The sample was memory (CD45RO+) T cells sorted from blood. CDR3 amino acids: CASSLVERASGLYNEQFF. The CDR3 DNA sequence: TGCGCCAGCAGCTTGGTGGAAAGGGCTAGCGGGCTGTACAATGAGCAGTTCTTC.